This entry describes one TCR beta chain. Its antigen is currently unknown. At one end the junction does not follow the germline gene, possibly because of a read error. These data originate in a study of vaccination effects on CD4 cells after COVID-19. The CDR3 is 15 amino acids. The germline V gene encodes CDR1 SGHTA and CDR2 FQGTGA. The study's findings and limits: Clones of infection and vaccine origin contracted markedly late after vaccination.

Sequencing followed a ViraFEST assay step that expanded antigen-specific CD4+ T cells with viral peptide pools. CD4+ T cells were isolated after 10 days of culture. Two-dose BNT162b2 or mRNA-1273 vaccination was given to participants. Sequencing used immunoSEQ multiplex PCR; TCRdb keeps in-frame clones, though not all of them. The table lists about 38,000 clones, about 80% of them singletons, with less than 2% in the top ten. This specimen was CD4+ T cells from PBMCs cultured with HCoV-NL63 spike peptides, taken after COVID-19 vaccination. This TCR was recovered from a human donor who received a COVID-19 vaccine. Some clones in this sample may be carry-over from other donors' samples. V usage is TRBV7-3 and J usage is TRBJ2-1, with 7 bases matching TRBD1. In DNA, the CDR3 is TGTGCCAGCAGTTTAACGCCGACAGGGCCCCTTGAGCAGTTCTTC. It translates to CASSLTPTGPLEQFF.